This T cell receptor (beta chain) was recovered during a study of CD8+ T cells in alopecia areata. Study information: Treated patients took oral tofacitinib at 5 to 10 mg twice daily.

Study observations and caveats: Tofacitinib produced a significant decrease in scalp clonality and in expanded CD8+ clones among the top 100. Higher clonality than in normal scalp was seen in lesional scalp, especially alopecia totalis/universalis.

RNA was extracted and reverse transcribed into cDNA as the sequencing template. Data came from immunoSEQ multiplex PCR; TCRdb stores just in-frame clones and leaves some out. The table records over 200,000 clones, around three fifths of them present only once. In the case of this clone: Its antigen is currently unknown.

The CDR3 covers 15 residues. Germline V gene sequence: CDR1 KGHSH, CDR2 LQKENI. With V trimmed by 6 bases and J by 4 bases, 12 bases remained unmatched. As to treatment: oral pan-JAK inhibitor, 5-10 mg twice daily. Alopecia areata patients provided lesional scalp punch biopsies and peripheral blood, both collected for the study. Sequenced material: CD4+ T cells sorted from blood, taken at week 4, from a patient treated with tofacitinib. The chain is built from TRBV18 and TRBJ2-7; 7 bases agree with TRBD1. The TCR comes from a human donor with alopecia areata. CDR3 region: CASSPSGTAMYEQYF. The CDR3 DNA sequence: TGTGCCAGCTCCCCGTCCGGGACAGCAATGTACGAGCAGTACTTC.